A few counts support the clone carrying this TCR beta chain. The data derive from a study of beta chain features in type 1 diabetes. TCRB transcripts that were expressed got sequenced, as all of the isolated RNA had been reverse transcribed. TCRdb's table, derived via immunoSEQ multiplex PCR, lists solely in-frame clones and lacks some. This table holds 35,000 to 50,000 clones, roughly 45% found once. The germline V gene has CDR1 SGHTA and CDR2 FQGNSA. The junction had 8 bases not matched to a gene; V was cut back by 0 bases and J by 4 bases. The CDR3 sequence is 17 residues long. The source is a woman in her twenties or thirties in good health. J is TRBJ2-7 and V is TRBV7-2, with 11 bases lining up with TRBD1. The sequenced sample consisted of stem cell memory CD4+ T cells from blood. Written as DNA, the CDR3 is TGTGCCAGCAGCTTAGCCCCCGGGACAGGGGGGATGTACGAGCAGTACTTC. It yields the protein CASSLAPGTGGMYEQYF.